The clone carrying this T cell receptor (beta chain) was seen more than once but under ten times. What it binds is unknown. The CDR3 runs 12 residues. The ends were cut back, 1 base at V and 7 bases at J, with 7 bases in the middle. Germline-derived CDR1 and CDR2 are SGHDN and FVKESK. The record originates from a study of T-cell reconstitution after alpha-beta-depleted transplantation in children. This sample's TCRbeta library carried unique molecular identifier barcodes. TCRdb processed the PCR reads anew with MiXCR; each CDR3 protein has one entry. This sample yields hundreds of thousands of distinct CDR3 sequences, of which 15% to 20% are seen a single time; 25% to 30% belongs to the top ten. Notes on the study in general: Diversity and T-cell counts at one year after transplant derived mostly from new T cells. In some patients, recipient T cells and intrathymic progenitors surviving conditioning explained high day-60 diversity. About two months after transplant, alpha-beta T cells reportedly came from several hundred expanded graft clones.

The clonotype was recovered from a boy under two years old who had a stem cell transplant for Wiskott-Aldrich syndrome, so the T cells may come from the graft donor. The rearrangement uses TRBV14 and TRBJ1-2; no firm D call. The sample in question was PBMCs, mostly from graft donor cells, obtained 360 days after TCRalphabeta/CD19-depleted stem cell transplant. This chain's CDR3 is CASSQAHSGYTF. The CDR3 nucleotides read TGTGCCAGCAGCCAAGCGCACAGTGGCTACACCTTC.